This T cell receptor (beta chain) was sequenced for a study of blood T cell repertoires in COVID-19. Data came from immunoSEQ multiplex PCR; TCRdb stores just in-frame clones and leaves some out. The sample has 250,000 to 300,000 clones, over 80% seen once; the top ten hold more than 1%. CDR3 size: 12 residues. V lost 4 bases and J lost 6, with 7 bases in between. The germline V gene encodes CDR1 MGHRA and CDR2 YSYEKL. In its sample, this clone was seen once. Sequencing was done on a sample of PBMCs or T cells enriched from blood (not recorded which). The TCR originated in a human donor in a cohort exposed to, infected with or recovered from COVID-19 (not recorded which). The donor label of this sample is uncertain. The J gene is TRBJ2-1, the V gene TRBV4-1; D unclear. The CDR3 spells CASSLYANEQFF. The CDR3 nucleotides are TGCGCCAGCAGCCTCTACGCCAATGAGCAGTTCTTC.